The 30 T cell receptor beta chains below come from one sample, sequenced in a study of OX40 agonist ivuxolimab in advanced cancers. Assay used: immunoSEQ multiplex PCR; TCRdb lists only in-frame clones, some missing. The table lists about 69,000 clones, nearly 90% of them singletons. Sample: CD4+ or CD8+ T cells sorted from blood, taken in a trial of the OX40 agonist ivuxolimab. Receptors originate from an adult with an advanced solid tumor such as melanoma, head and neck, liver or kidney cancer.

This sequence joins TRBV27 and TRBJ2-3, with a tentative D call TRBD2 (6 bases). V gave up 7 bases and J gave up 1 base, with 18 bases separating them. The germline V gene encodes CDR1 MNHEY and CDR2 SMNVEV (reference sequence). The CDR3 is 16 residues long. The CDR3, as DNA: TGTGCCAGCAAATGGGGCGGCTCGGGGGGCACAGATACGCAGTATTTT. Protein product: CASKWGGSGGTDTQYF.

The chain is built from TRBV18 and TRBJ1-3; D call uncertain. This CDR3 region has 15 residues. Trimming stripped 3 bases from V and 0 bases from J, with 9 bases between. The V gene's germline CDR1 is KGHSH and CDR2 LQKENI. The CDR3 region has the DNA TGTGCCAGCTCACCCGCAGAGACCTCTGGAAACACCATATATTTT. This codes for CASSPAETSGNTIYF.

V usage is TRBV28 and J usage is TRBJ2-1; 10 nucleotides align to TRBD2. Germline V gene sequence: CDR1 MDHEN, CDR2 SYDVKM. V lost 4 bases to trimming and J lost 3 bases; unmatched junction nucleotides: 15. The CDR3 runs to 19 residues. The CDR3, as DNA: TGTGCCAGCAGTTCCCGTGGGGCTAGCGGGAGAGGACGCTACAATGAGCAGTTCTTC. This codes for CASSSRGASGRGRYNEQFF. Supplemented by reference TRBV28 and TRBJ2-1, the full variable domain reads DVKVTQSSRYLVKRTGEKVFLECVQDMDHENMFWYRQDPGLGLRLIYFSYDVKMKEKGDIPEGYSVSREKKERFSLILESASTNQTSMYLCASSSRGASGRGRYNEQFFGPGTRLTVL.

The V gene is TRBV18, the J gene TRBJ2-7; TRBD1 or TRBD2 may be the D gene (5 bases each). Germline assignment: CDR1 KGHSH and CDR2 LQKENI. V lost 4 bases to trimming and J lost 2 bases, with 9 bases between them. CDR3 size: 13 residues. CDR3 DNA sequence: TGTGCCAGCTCACGGGACGGAACCTACGAGCAGTACTTC. Residues: CASSRDGTYEQYF.

The genes are TRBV10-2 and TRBJ2-1; TRBD2 matches at 10 bases. CDR3 length: 15 amino acids. V shed 4 bases, J shed 7 bases, and the junction held 7 bases outside the gene matches. CDR1 WSHSY and CDR2 SAAADI come from the germline V gene. The CDR3: CASSGPLAGVNEQFF. CDR3 nucleotide sequence: TGCGCCAGCAGTGGCCCTCTAGCGGGAGTAAATGAGCAGTTCTTC.

V gene TRBV7-2 combines with J gene TRBJ2-3; no clear D gene. The V gene lost 5 bases and the J gene lost 6 bases, with 12 bases spanning the gap. Germline V lookup: CDR1 SGHTA, CDR2 FQGNSA. CDR3 length: 13 residues. The CDR3 region is CASSLIRSDTQYF. CDR3 bases: TGTGCCAGCAGCCTGATTAGGTCGGATACGCAGTATTTT.

This chain links TRBV14 with TRBJ2-3; D is uncertain. Per the germline V gene, CDR1 is SGHDN and CDR2 is FVKESK. V shed 1 base and J shed 2 bases, with 10 bases lying between them. The CDR3 is 15 amino acids. In DNA form, the CDR3 reads TGTGCCAGCAGCCAAGTGAGAGGTTTCACAGATACGCAGTATTTT. Protein: CASSQVRGFTDTQYF.

The V call is TRBV11-1, the J call TRBJ2-7, with D uncertain. V gave up 1 base and J gave up 2 bases, with 12 bases separating them. The germline V gene has CDR1 SGHAT and CDR2 FQDESV (reference sequence). This CDR3 contains 15 residues. The CDR3 nucleotides read TGTGCCAGCAGCTTAGAAGTGGTTAAAACCTACGAGCAGTACTTC. Its translation is CASSLEVVKTYEQYF.

J is TRBJ1-5 and V is TRBV19; weak D call: TRBD1 (6 bases). Germline lookup yields CDR1 LNHDA and CDR2 SQIVND (reference sequence). This CDR3 comprises 12 residues. V shed 6 bases and J shed 9 bases, with 12 bases lying between them. The CDR3: CASRGHASPQHF. The CDR3 nucleotides read TGTGCCAGTAGGGGACACGCTTCGCCCCAGCATTTT. The complete variable domain, with remaining parts taken from reference TRBV19 and TRBJ1-5, reads DGGITQSPKYLFRKEGQNVTLSCEQNLNHDAMYWYRQDPGQGLRLIYYSQIVNDFQKGDIAEGYSVSREKKESFPLTVTSAQKNPTAFYLCASRGHASPQHFGDGTRLSIL.

This clone appeared once. This chain joins TRBV2 and TRBJ1-1; 9 nucleotides align to TRBD1. J lost 4 bases, V lost 5 bases, and 11 bases had no gene match. CDR1 SNHLY and CDR2 FYNNEI come from the germline V gene. The CDR3 contains 16 residues. CDR3 nucleotide sequence: TGTGCCAGCAGTCGGGACAGGGAGAGGTTGGGCACTGAAGCTTTCTTT. This codes for CASSRDRERLGTEAFF.

The rearrangement joins TRBV25-1 to TRBJ1-2; D gene ambiguous. Germline V lookup: CDR1 MGHDK, CDR2 SYGVNS. There are 14 residues in the CDR3. Trimming stripped 3 bases from V and 4 bases from J, with 12 bases between. CDR3 sequence: CASSDGDFAYGYTF. Here the CDR3 DNA reads TGTGCCAGCAGTGATGGGGATTTCGCCTATGGCTACACCTTC.

Here the CDR3 DNA reads TGTGCCAGCAGCTTACGGGACTGGGTACCCAATGAGCAGTTCTTC. Translated, it gives CASSLRDWVPNEQFF. The rearrangement links TRBV9 to TRBJ2-1; a weak D match, TRBD2 (6 bases). Per germline, CDR1 SGDLS and CDR2 YYNGEE. V shed 4 bases and J shed 6 bases, with 17 bases lying between them. The CDR3 totals 15 residues.

The chain has TRBV7-9 and TRBJ2-5; a possible D gene is TRBD2 (5 bases). V was pared by 3 bases and J by 5 bases, with 13 bases between. Germline CDR1 and CDR2: SEHNR and FQNEAQ (reference sequence). CDR3 length equals 14 residues. CDR3 in DNA: TGTGCCAGCAGCTTTTGGACTGGTCGGGAGACCCAGTACTTC. Amino acid sequence: CASSFWTGRETQYF.

This clone has a single count. The chain is built from TRBV11-1 and TRBJ1-4; weak D call: TRBD1 (6 bases). The CDR3 covers 15 residues. Trimming cost V 4 bases and J 6 bases, with 15 bases left between them. Germline V gives CDR1 SGHAT, CDR2 FQDESV (reference sequence). The CDR3: CASSSTAGAYEKLFF. The CDR3 DNA is TGTGCCAGCAGCTCGACGGCAGGGGCATATGAAAAACTGTTTTTT.

This rearrangement joins TRBV25-1 to TRBJ1-2; D is uncertain. Germline CDR1 is MGHDK and CDR2 is SYGVNS. The CDR3 is 13 residues long. Between the trimmed V and J ends, which lost 0 bases and 6 bases, there was a span of 8 bases. CDR3 coding DNA: TGTGCCAGCAGTGAATATGAGCCTGATGGCTACACCTTC. Translating gives CASSEYEPDGYTF.

The chain uses TRBV6-6 and TRBJ2-7; no reliable D call. Looked up from germline, CDR1 is MNHNY and CDR2 is SVGAGI (reference sequence). This CDR3 is 11 amino acids long. Trimming stripped 5 bases from V and 7 bases from J, with 9 bases between. The CDR3 DNA sequence: TGTGCCAGCAGTCCTTACAGTGAGCAGTACTTC. Its protein is CASSPYSEQYF.

The V and J genes are TRBV2 and TRBJ2-5; D not resolved. V shed 7 bases and J shed 1 base, with 13 bases lying between them. Germline lookup yields CDR1 SNHLY and CDR2 FYNNEI. The CDR3 length is 14 residues. The CDR3 region is CASTRPPGQETQYF. In DNA form, the CDR3 reads TGTGCCAGCACACGACCTCCAGGCCAAGAGACCCAGTACTTC.

The chain is built from TRBV7-2 and TRBJ2-5; 9 bases agree with TRBD2. The J segment lost 4 bases and the V segment lost 5 bases, leaving 8 bases of the junction unmatched. This CDR3 comprises 15 residues. Germline CDR1 and CDR2: SGHTA and FQGNSA. CDR3 protein: CASSIFSGRGETQYF. Here the CDR3 DNA reads TGTGCCAGCAGCATCTTTAGCGGGAGAGGAGAGACCCAGTACTTC.

This clone was counted only a few times. The CDR3 region has the DNA TGTGCCATCATGGGGCAGGGTCACTACAATGAGCAGTTCTTC. Translated: CAIMGQGHYNEQFF. The J gene is TRBJ2-1, the V gene TRBV10-3, with D possibly being TRBD1 (5 bases). This CDR3 region has 14 residues. Trimming cost V 7 bases and J 3 bases, with 13 bases left between them. Germline V gene sequence: CDR1 ENHRY, CDR2 SYGVKD.

V and J are TRBV6-6 and TRBJ1-5; D is unclear. The CDR3 totals 15 residues. Germline lookup yields CDR1 MNHNY and CDR2 SVGAGI (reference sequence). V lost 2 bases and J 3 bases, leaving 11 bases between the germline ends. The CDR3 sequence: CASSYEGQSNQPQHF. CDR3 sequence (DNA): TGTGCCAGCAGTTACGAGGGCCAGTCCAATCAGCCCCAGCATTTT.

The V and J genes are TRBV5-1 and TRBJ2-1; TRBD2 matches 7 bases. The CDR3 loop spans 15 amino acids. Losses at the gene ends were 4 bases for V and 3 bases for J; bases not matched to a gene: 7. Germline V CDR1 and CDR2: SGHRS, YFSETQ. The CDR3 here is CASSRRGGDYNEQFF. CDR3 nucleotides: TGCGCCAGCAGCCGACGTGGGGGGGACTACAATGAGCAGTTCTTC.

J is TRBJ2-1 and V is TRBV7-3; 7 bases map to TRBD2. The trim removed 2 bases at V and 14 bases at J, leaving 9 bases unmatched. Germline CDR1 is SGHTA and CDR2 is FQGTGA. The CDR3 sequence is 13 residues long. CDR3 DNA sequence: TGTGCCAGCAGCTTAGCCTCTAGCGGCCCGAAGTTCTTC. This gives the protein CASSLASSGPKFF.

This clone was counted between two and nine times. The CDR3 coding sequence is TGTGCCAGCAGCTTTTCGGCTTTCAGGGAGGTGCATTTCTTC. Its translation is CASSFSAFREVHFF. J is TRBJ2-1 and V is TRBV7-6, with D tentatively TRBD2 (6 bases). Trimming shortened V by 3 bases and J by 16 bases, and 22 bases separated the two germline ends. CDR1 and CDR2 (germline): SGHVS, FNYEAQ. The CDR3 is 14 residues long.

This rearrangement joins TRBV28 to TRBJ1-2, with D uncertain. The V end lost 6 bases, the J end lost 4 bases, and 15 bases lay between the germline ends. There are 14 residues in the CDR3. Germline V CDR1 and CDR2: MDHEN, SYDVKM. CDR3 sequence (DNA): TGTGCCAGCAGCCTTCGCCCGGGATCCTATGGCTACACCTTC. It codes for CASSLRPGSYGYTF.

This clone was seen only a few times. The chain joins TRBV6-6 to TRBJ1-2; D perhaps matches TRBD1 (6 bases). There are 14 residues in the CDR3. CDR1 and CDR2 (germline): MNHNY, SVGAGI (reference sequence). Trimming left V 2 bases short and J 8 bases short, with 15 bases between. The CDR3, as DNA: TGTGCCAGCAGTTACAGACACAGGGACTGGGGCTACACCTTC. Amino acid sequence: CASSYRHRDWGYTF.

The chain has TRBV25-1 and TRBJ2-2, with a possible D match to TRBD1 (5 bases). The CDR3 has 17 amino acids. Germline-derived CDR1 and CDR2 are MGHDK and SYGVNS. The germline V and J ends were trimmed by 4 bases and 1 base, with 16 bases remaining between them. The CDR3 DNA sequence: TGTGCCAGCAGTGCAGACGCCGTCACAGGGAACACCGGGGAGCTGTTTTTT. As protein: CASSADAVTGNTGELFF.

The chain carries TRBV5-1 and TRBJ1-4; 11 positions agree with TRBD1. J was trimmed by 10 bases and V by 4 bases; bases with no gene match: 6. The germline gives CDR1 SGHRS, CDR2 YFSETQ. This CDR3 is built from 14 residues. CDR3 coding DNA: TGCGCCAGCAGCCAAACCGGGACAGGGGGAAAACTGTTTTTT. Encoded protein: CASSQTGTGGKLFF.

CDR3 region: CASSLAQGSQRYF. The CDR3 bases are TGTGCCAGCAGCTTAGCGCAAGGATCACAGAGGTATTTT. The gene calls are TRBV7-2 and TRBJ2-3; no reliable D call. This CDR3 comprises 13 residues. Trimming left V 0 bases short and J 14 bases short, with 15 bases between. CDR1 is SGHTA and CDR2 is FQGNSA in the germline V gene.

The gene calls are TRBV28 and TRBJ2-1, with 11 positions matching TRBD2. Germline assignment: CDR1 MDHEN and CDR2 SYDVKM. V lost 4 bases and J lost 2; bases outside the gene matches: 4. The CDR3 loop spans 16 amino acids. CDR3 nucleotide sequence: TGTGCCAGCAGTTCCCGACTAGCGGGAACCTACAATGAGCAGTTCTTC. Amino acids: CASSSRLAGTYNEQFF.

This clone was observed once. V and J are TRBV28 and TRBJ2-7; no firm D call. Germline values: CDR1 MDHEN, CDR2 SYDVKM. V dropped 6 bases and J dropped 6 bases, with 12 bases sitting between them. This CDR3 spans 12 amino acids. The CDR3 loop reads CASRVVLGEQYF. CDR3 bases: TGTGCCAGCAGGGTCGTATTGGGCGAGCAGTACTTC. Drawing the rest from reference TRBV28 and TRBJ2-7, the complete variable domain is DVKVTQSSRYLVKRTGEKVFLECVQDMDHENMFWYRQDPGLGLRLIYFSYDVKMKEKGDIPEGYSVSREKKERFSLILESASTNQTSMYLCASRVVLGEQYFGPGTRLTVT.